A single sample is the source of the 30 T cell receptor beta chains below, sequenced in a study of blood T cell repertoires in COVID-19. Repertoires were generated with immunoSEQ multiplex PCR, while TCRdb's copy carries only in-frame clones and drops some. The data show some 120,000 clones, with about 92% seen just once and 3% to 4% held by the top ten. The sequencing input was peripheral blood. Receptor source: a man aged 45 to 65 with active COVID-19.

The chain employs TRBV7-9 and TRBJ1-3; D is unclear. V was pared by 6 bases and J by 0 bases, with 6 bases between. CDR3 length: 13 amino acids. Per the germline V gene, CDR1 is SEHNR and CDR2 is FQNEAQ (reference sequence). CDR3 bases: TGTGCCAGCAGGGCGGACTCTGGAAACACCATATATTTT. Translation: CASRADSGNTIYF.

V gene TRBV18 combines with J gene TRBJ1-1; the match to TRBD1 covers 9 bases. With 2 bases clipped from V and 1 base from J, the junction kept 2 bases outside the gene matches. CDR3 length: 15 amino acids. The V gene's germline CDR1 is KGHSH and CDR2 LQKENI. DNA of the CDR3: TGTGCCAGCTCACCAGCGGGACAGGGGAACACTGAAGCTTTCTTT. This sequence encodes CASSPAGQGNTEAFF.

The chain links TRBV3-1 (or the pseudogene TRBV3-2) to TRBJ1-2, with 8 bases matching TRBD1. Germline-derived CDR1 and CDR2 are LGHDT and YNNKEL (reference sequence). The CDR3 loop spans 17 amino acids. V shed 3 bases and J 7 bases; nucleotides not matched to a gene: 16. This CDR3 reads CASSHPSRGRGQRGYTF. The CDR3 DNA is TGTGCCAGCAGCCACCCCTCACGGGGCAGGGGGCAGCGTGGCTACACCTTC.

V is TRBV30 and J is TRBJ1-6, with 7 bases lining up with TRBD1. This CDR3 is built from 13 residues. J lost 8 bases, V lost 3 bases, and 4 bases had no gene match. Germline lookup yields CDR1 GTSNPN and CDR2 SVGIG (reference sequence). The CDR3 spells CAWRRQGDSPLHF. The CDR3 DNA is TGTGCCTGGAGAAGACAGGGCGATTCACCCCTCCACTTT. Full variable domain (remainder filled in from reference TRBV30 and TRBJ1-6): SQTIHQWPATLVQPVGSPLSLECTVEGTSNPNLYWYRQAAGRGLQLLFYSVGIGQISSEVPQNLSASRPQDRQFILSSKKLLLSDSGFYLCAWRRQGDSPLHFGNGTRLTVT.

This clone showed up just a few times. The CDR3 protein is CASSLADFYTEAFF. Here the CDR3 DNA reads TGCGCCAGCAGCTTGGCGGACTTTTACACTGAAGCTTTCTTT. The chain carries TRBV5-1 and TRBJ1-1, with no clear D. The V and J ends lost 0 bases and 3 bases respectively, with 9 bases between them. CDR1 and CDR2 (germline): SGHRS, YFSETQ. The CDR3 is 14 amino acids.

The genes are TRBV5-6 and TRBJ2-5; 13 bases agree with TRBD2. J was trimmed by 2 bases and V by 0 bases; bases with no gene match: 7. This CDR3 region has 18 residues. Germline V gene sequence: CDR1 SGHDT, CDR2 YYEEEE. The CDR3 DNA reads as TGTGCCAGCAGCTTGGGACTAGCGGGAGGTCTAATACAAGAGACCCAGTACTTC. Amino acids: CASSLGLAGGLIQETQYF.

V and J are TRBV24-1 and TRBJ2-2, with D possibly TRBD2 on 5 matching bases. CDR3 length equals 15 residues. The germline V and J ends were trimmed by 1 base and 6 bases, with 11 bases remaining between them. CDR1 KGHDR and CDR2 SFDVKD come from the germline V gene. CDR3 DNA sequence: TGTGCCACCAGTGATTTAGGGCAGGAGGCCGGGGAGCTGTTTTTT. Its translation is CATSDLGQEAGELFF.

This clone was picked up a small number of times. The genes are TRBV7-9 and TRBJ1-4, with D perhaps TRBD1 (5 bases). The CDR3 runs 14 residues. Trimming removed 4 bases at V and 7 bases at J, with 13 bases between. CDR1 and CDR2 from the germline V gene are SEHNR and FQNEAQ (reference sequence). The CDR3 DNA is TGTGCCAGCAGCTCGGCGGGGGAAGGTGAAAAACTGTTTTTT. It is translated as CASSSAGEGEKLFF. Based on the CDR3 plus reference TRBV7-9 and TRBJ1-4, the full variable domain is DTGVSQNPRHKITKRGQNVTFRCDPISEHNRLYWYRQTLGQGPEFLTYFQNEAQLEKSRLLSDRFSAERPKGSFSTLEIQRTEQGDSAMYLCASSSAGEGEKLFFGSGTQLSVL.

The rearrangement links TRBV7-2 to TRBJ2-3; D is perhaps TRBD1 (5 bases). This CDR3 has 16 residues. Germline V lookup: CDR1 SGHTA, CDR2 FQGNSA. V was trimmed by 5 bases and J by 0 bases, leaving 15 bases between them. CDR3 region: CASSPPIGASTDTQYF. The CDR3 bases are TGTGCCAGCAGCCCCCCGATTGGGGCTAGCACAGATACGCAGTATTTT.

V gene TRBV15 combines with J gene TRBJ1-5, with D hard to call. The CDR3 runs 13 residues. V was cut by 0 bases and J by 5 bases, with 5 bases left in between. Germline lookup yields CDR1 LNHNV and CDR2 YYDKDF (reference sequence). Here the CDR3 reads CATSRDPDQPQHF. Here the CDR3 DNA reads TGTGCCACCAGCAGAGATCCGGATCAGCCCCAGCATTTT.

The gene calls are TRBV4-2 and TRBJ1-1; the match to TRBD1 covers 7 bases. The CDR3 runs to 16 residues. Germline trimming cut 1 base from V and 5 bases from J; bases unmatched to any gene: 10. Looked up from germline, CDR1 is LGHNA and CDR2 is YNFKEQ. Here the CDR3 DNA reads TGTGCCAGCAGCCAAGTCATGGTAGGGGGCGGAACTGAAGCTTTCTTT. This encodes CASSQVMVGGGTEAFF.

This chain joins TRBV27 and TRBJ1-3, with 8 nucleotides matching TRBD1. The CDR3 spans 17 residues. Per the germline V gene, CDR1 is MNHEY and CDR2 is SMNVEV (reference sequence). The junction had 12 bases not matched to a gene; V was cut back by 4 bases and J by 4 bases. This chain's CDR3 is CASSSMRGTGGGNTIYF. CDR3 coding DNA: TGTGCCAGCAGTTCTATGAGGGGGACAGGCGGGGGAAACACCATATATTTT.

V is TRBV18 and J is TRBJ1-1; 7 bases line up with TRBD1. J gave up 4 bases and V 3 bases, and 11 bases lay outside the gene matches. The germline CDR1 and CDR2 sequences are KGHSH and LQKENI. The CDR3 has 16 residues. The CDR3 bases are TGTGCCAGCTCACCTAACCAGAGAGGGGGCGGCACTGAAGCTTTCTTT. It is translated as CASSPNQRGGGTEAFF.

This rearrangement joins TRBV7-9 to TRBJ1-2; D ambiguous. This CDR3 is 12 amino acids long. Germline V CDR1 and CDR2: SEHNR, FQNEAQ (reference sequence). V was shortened by 8 bases and J by 5 bases, with 12 bases between the two germline ends. CDR3 bases: TGTGCCAGCTTTGAAGCAGGATATGGCTACACCTTC. This sequence encodes CASFEAGYGYTF.

The chain has TRBV5-6 and TRBJ2-7; weak D call: TRBD1 (6 bases). V shed 1 base and J shed 6 bases, with 14 bases lying between them. The CDR3 loop spans 14 amino acids. Germline CDR1 and CDR2: SGHDT and YYEEEE. The CDR3 here is CASSLTGSVGEQYF. The CDR3 DNA sequence: TGTGCCAGCAGCTTGACAGGGTCGGTGGGCGAGCAGTACTTC.

The chain recombines TRBV19 with TRBJ1-1; 12 bases line up with TRBD1. Trimming took 6 bases from V and 4 from J; bases not matched to a gene: 9. Germline V gives CDR1 LNHDA, CDR2 SQIVND (reference sequence). The CDR3 runs to 16 residues. The CDR3 bases are TGTGCCAGTAGCCCTCGGGGACAGGGGGCGGGCACTGAAGCTTTCTTT. It codes for CASSPRGQGAGTEAFF.

The chain carries TRBV5-1 and TRBJ1-2, with TRBD1 matching over 8 bases. The V gene's germline CDR1 is SGHRS and CDR2 YFSETQ. The CDR3 is 20 amino acids. The V gene end was trimmed by 4 bases and the J gene end by 3 bases; junction bases not matched to a gene: 23. CDR3 loop: CASSPMTGEYATMDYYGYTF. The CDR3 DNA sequence: TGCGCCAGCAGCCCGATGACAGGGGAGTATGCTACAATGGATTACTATGGCTACACCTTC.

This chain's CDR3 is CASLRSSYNEQFF. DNA of the CDR3: TGTGCCAGTCTAAGAAGCTCCTACAATGAGCAGTTCTTC. J is TRBJ2-1 and V is TRBV6-5; D remains ambiguous. The CDR3 contains 13 residues. Germline V gene lookup returns CDR1 MNHEY and CDR2 SVGAGI. Deletions cut 9 bases from V and 0 bases from J, with 9 bases between.

The chain couples TRBV29-1 to TRBJ1-4; 7 bases line up with TRBD1. This CDR3 is built from 13 residues. The J segment lost 8 bases and the V segment lost 6 bases, leaving 9 bases of the junction unmatched. Per the germline V gene, CDR1 is SQVTM and CDR2 is ANQGSEA. CDR3 bases: TGCAGCGTACGGGACAGCTTTCTAGAAAAACTGTTTTTT. Encoded protein: CSVRDSFLEKLFF.

V and J are TRBV6-2 or TRBV6-3 and TRBJ2-3, with 13 bases fitting TRBD2. Germline assignment: CDR1 MNHEY and CDR2 SVGEGT. V trimming: 6 bases; J trimming: 1 base; junction bases outside the gene matches: 4. CDR3 size: 16 residues. CDR3 coding DNA: TGTGCCAGCAGCCGGACTAGCGGGAGAGGCACAGATACGCAGTATTTT. It codes for CASSRTSGRGTDTQYF.

This chain links TRBV9 with TRBJ1-1; weak D call: TRBD1 (5 bases). Trimming removed 0 bases at V and 4 bases at J, with 10 bases between. CDR1 SGDLS and CDR2 YYNGEE come from the germline V gene. The CDR3 has 14 amino acids. In DNA, the CDR3 is TGTGCCAGCAGCGTAGAAGGCGGGGGCACTGAAGCTTTCTTT. It translates to CASSVEGGGTEAFF.

The V call is TRBV15, the J call TRBJ1-2, with 10 bases matching TRBD1. The CDR3 is 15 amino acids. From germline, CDR1 is LNHNV and CDR2 YYDKDF (reference sequence). The V gene end was trimmed by 6 bases and the J gene end by 4 bases; junction bases not matched to a gene: 8. In DNA, the CDR3 is TGTGCCACCAGGGGGACAGGGGAACTATCCTATGGCTACACCTTC. It specifies CATRGTGELSYGYTF.

This clone was found once. This chain joins TRBV7-6 and TRBJ1-4; D unresolved. V lost 6 bases and J 5 bases, leaving 16 bases between the germline ends. Germline V gene lookup returns CDR1 SGHVS and CDR2 FNYEAQ. This CDR3 is 15 amino acids long. The CDR3 here is CASSPLTVVNEKLFF. The DNA for the CDR3 is TGTGCCAGCAGTCCTCTTACAGTGGTAAATGAAAAACTGTTTTTT. The entire variable domain, with the rest obtained from reference TRBV7-6 and TRBJ1-4, is as follows: GAGVSQSPRYKVTKRGQDVALRCDPISGHVSLYWYRQALGQGPEFLTYFNYEAQQDKSGLPNDRFSAERPEGSISTLTIQRTEQRDSAMYRCASSPLTVVNEKLFFGSGTQLSVL.

This clone has just a few counts. This sequence joins TRBV7-9 and TRBJ1-5; D ambiguous. Looked up from germline, CDR1 is SEHNR and CDR2 is FQNEAQ (reference sequence). V lost 4 bases and J 1 base, leaving 11 bases between the germline ends. This CDR3 region has 15 residues. The CDR3 DNA reads TGTGCCAGCAGCTCCTCCGGGAGGAGCAATCAGCCCCAGCATTTT. This codes for CASSSSGRSNQPQHF.

This rearrangement joins TRBV2 to TRBJ2-2, with 12 bases aligning to TRBD2. The CDR3 sequence is 16 residues long. The V segment lost 3 bases and the J segment 7 bases; nucleotides outside the gene matches: 6. Looked up from germline, CDR1 is SNHLY and CDR2 is FYNNEI. The DNA of the CDR3 is TGTGCCAGCAGTGAGACTAGCGGGGGCCAAGGCGGGGAGCTGTTTTTT. Translated: CASSETSGGQGGELFF.

The rearrangement links TRBV4-1 to TRBJ1-5; 8 nucleotides match TRBD1. Trimming took 6 bases from V and 2 from J; bases not matched to a gene: 3. Per germline, CDR1 MGHRA and CDR2 YSYEKL. The CDR3 loop spans 14 amino acids. Here the CDR3 DNA reads TGCGCCAGCAGGGACAGGGTCGGCAATCAGCCCCAGCATTTT. Its protein is CASRDRVGNQPQHF.

V usage is TRBV3-1 (or the pseudogene TRBV3-2) and J usage is TRBJ1-3; D unresolved. Trimming removed 0 bases from V and 6 bases from J, with 15 bases in between. Germline V gene data show CDR1 as LGHDT and CDR2 as YNNKEL (reference sequence). This CDR3 contains 16 residues. The CDR3, as DNA: TGTGCCAGCAGCCAAGAAGTAATGCGGGTCGAAAACACCATATATTTT. It translates to CASSQEVMRVENTIYF.

The chain couples TRBV10-3 to TRBJ1-1; tentatively, D is TRBD1 (5 bases). Germline lookup yields CDR1 ENHRY and CDR2 SYGVKD. Trimming shortened V by 11 bases and J by 1 base, and 14 bases separated the two germline ends. The CDR3 sequence is 13 residues long. This CDR3 reads CAVLDTTNTEAFF. In DNA, the CDR3 is TGTGCCGTACTGGACACAACGAACACTGAAGCTTTCTTT.

The chain couples TRBV5-1 to TRBJ2-7; 10 bases agree with TRBD1. From germline, CDR1 is SGHRS and CDR2 YFSETQ. V lost 4 bases and J lost 3; bases outside the gene matches: 4. The CDR3 runs to 14 residues. The CDR3, as DNA: TGCGCCAGCAGCGAGACAGGGGGCGACTACGAGCAGTACTTC. Its translation: CASSETGGDYEQYF.

In DNA form, the CDR3 reads TGTGCAAGTCGCTTAGAAGGAGGGGCGAACACCGGGGAGCTGTTTTTT. This sequence encodes CASRLEGGANTGELFF. The rearrangement joins TRBV12-2 to TRBJ2-2; TRBD2, the table's D call, lacks a check against the DNA. TRBV12-2 is a listed pseudogene. CDR3 length: 16 residues.